The rows below give T cell receptor beta chains drawn from one sample of a study of cytomegalovirus exposure and HLA in healthy donors. Generated by immunoSEQ multiplex PCR, the TCRdb table keeps only in-frame clones and is missing some. In the table there are fewer than 200,000 clones, roughly 80% of which are singletons. The sample taken for sequencing was PBMCs. The receptors originated from a woman aged 18-29 years in good health and CMV-seronegative. Each CDR3 is given with its conserved first and last residue. A D gene is named only where the DNA matches it firmly. Where a row states a size, it is once, few, many or the class of an expanded clone; other rows omit it.

D gene	V gene	CDR3 length	clone size	J gene	CDR3 protein	CDR3 DNA
.	TRBV30	15	.	TRBJ1-5	CAWSAGGGGNQPQHF	TGTGCCTGGAGCGCGGGAGGTGGGGGCAATCAGCCCCAGCATTTT
TRBD1	TRBV28	14	.	TRBJ1-4	CASSLGDRDEKLFF	TGTGCCAGCAGTTTAGGGGACAGGGATGAAAAACTGTTTTTT
.	TRBV7-2	14	.	TRBJ2-7	CASSLKRETYEQYF	TGTGCCAGCAGCTTAAAACGGGAGACCTACGAGCAGTACTTC
TRBD1	TRBV5-4	15	.	TRBJ1-4	CASSRQGAPVEKLFF	TGTGCCAGCAGCCGGCAGGGGGCGCCGGTTGAAAAACTGTTTTTT
TRBD2	TRBV6-5	14	.	TRBJ2-7	CASRLAGVSYEQYF	TGTGCCAGCAGACTAGCGGGAGTATCATACGAGCAGTACTTC
TRBD1	TRBV6-1	14	once	TRBJ2-7	CASSPTQGAKEQYF	TGTGCCAGCAGCCCCACCCAGGGGGCAAAGGAGCAGTACTTC
TRBD1	TRBV5-1	16	.	TRBJ2-2	CASSLAGTGVSGELFF	TGCGCCAGCAGCTTGGCCGGGACAGGGGTATCCGGGGAGCTGTTTTTT
.	TRBV28	13	.	TRBJ2-7	CASSLTGTYEQYF	TGTGCCAGCAGTTTGACAGGTACTTACGAGCAGTACTTC
TRBD2	TRBV7-9	15	.	TRBJ2-3	CASSPRAGGPDTQYF	TGTGCCAGCAGCCCGCGAGCGGGAGGGCCGGATACGCAGTATTTT
TRBD1	TRBV7-2	16	.	TRBJ2-5	CASSPFGQGAVETQYF	TGTGCCAGCAGCCCCTTTGGACAGGGGGCGGTGGAGACCCAGTACTTC
.	TRBV6-1	16	.	TRBJ2-3	CASSGLVGASTGTQYF	TGTGCCAGCAGTGGACTAGTCGGCGCTAGCACAGGTACGCAGTATTTT
TRBD2	TRBV18	17	.	TRBJ2-3	CASSVLAGGSDSDTQYF	TGTGCCAGCTCGGTACTAGCGGGAGGGTCGGACTCAGATACGCAGTATTTT
TRBD1	TRBV7-8	14	.	TRBJ2-7	CASSSRTGGHEQYF	TGTGCCAGCAGCTCCAGGACAGGGGGCCACGAGCAGTACTTC
TRBD1	TRBV10-2	15	.	TRBJ2-7	CASRGVTGAVYEQYF	TGCGCCAGCAGGGGAGTGACAGGGGCTGTCTACGAGCAGTACTTC
.	TRBV5-1	16	.	TRBJ1-6	CASSLVWGQANSPLHF	TGCGCCAGCAGCTTGGTTTGGGGGCAGGCGAATTCACCCCTCCACTTT
TRBD2	TRBV7-2	15	few	TRBJ2-7	CASSTELAGGPGQYF	TGTGCCAGCAGCACCGAACTAGCGGGAGGGCCAGGGCAGTACTTC
.	TRBV19	17	.	TRBJ2-2	CASSMFTGSTNTGELFF	TGTGCCAGTAGTATGTTTACAGGTTCGACGAACACCGGGGAGCTGTTTTTT
TRBD2	TRBV5-4	18	.	TRBJ2-2	CASNSGTSGRTNTGELFF	TGTGCCAGCAACTCCGGGACTAGCGGGAGGACGAACACCGGGGAGCTGTTTTTT
TRBD1	TRBV5-4	14	.	TRBJ1-1	CASSRDRETAEAFF	TGTGCCAGCAGCCGCGACAGGGAGACGGCTGAAGCTTTCTTT
.	TRBV13	13	.	TRBJ2-3	CASSLEEGHTQYF	TGTGCCAGCAGCTTAGAGGAGGGGCATACGCAGTATTTT
.	TRBV9	14	.	TRBJ1-1	CASSVGGEWAEAFF	TGTGCCAGCAGCGTAGGCGGGGAATGGGCTGAAGCTTTCTTT
TRBD2	TRBV7-2	17	.	TRBJ2-6	CASSPLAGGVGANVLTF	TGTGCCAGCAGTCCACTAGCGGGAGGTGTTGGGGCCAACGTCCTGACTTTC
.	TRBV7-9	14	.	TRBJ2-1	CASSSRDSFNEQFF	TGTGCCAGCAGCTCCCGAGACTCGTTCAATGAGCAGTTCTTC
.	TRBV29-1	11	once	TRBJ2-7	CSVTLATEQYF	TGCAGCGTGACGCTAGCAACCGAGCAGTACTTC
.	TRBV15	15	.	TRBJ1-4	CATSRDRLNNEKLFF	TGTGCCACCAGCAGAGATCGACTGAATAATGAAAAACTGTTTTTT
TRBD1	TRBV25-1	15	.	TRBJ1-2	CASSAGTGGKGGYTF	TGTGCCAGCAGCGCCGGGACAGGGGGGAAGGGTGGCTACACCTTC
.	TRBV4-3	15	.	TRBJ2-5	CASSQDLQGWATQYF	TGCGCCAGCAGCCAAGATCTCCAGGGGTGGGCGACCCAGTACTTC
TRBD1	TRBV19	15	.	TRBJ1-2	CASSIGTGSYGGYTF	TGTGCCAGTAGTATCGGGACAGGCTCCTATGGTGGCTACACCTTC